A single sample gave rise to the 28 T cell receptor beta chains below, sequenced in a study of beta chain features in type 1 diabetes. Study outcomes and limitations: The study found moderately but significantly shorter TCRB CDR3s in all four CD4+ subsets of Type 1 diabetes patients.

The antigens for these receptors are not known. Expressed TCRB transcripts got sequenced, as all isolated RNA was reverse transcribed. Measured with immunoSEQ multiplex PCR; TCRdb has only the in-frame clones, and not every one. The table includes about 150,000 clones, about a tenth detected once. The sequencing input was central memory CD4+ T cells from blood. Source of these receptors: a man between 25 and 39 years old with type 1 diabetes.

The CDR3 DNA is TGTGCCAGCAGAAAGGACACCGAAACCGGGGAGCTGTTTTTT. This codes for CASRKDTETGELFF. The genes are TRBV11-2 and TRBJ2-2, with D perhaps matching TRBD1 (5 bases). Looked up from germline, CDR1 is SGHAT and CDR2 is FQNNGV. V was cut by 6 bases and J by 5 bases, with 13 bases left in between. The CDR3 totals 14 residues.

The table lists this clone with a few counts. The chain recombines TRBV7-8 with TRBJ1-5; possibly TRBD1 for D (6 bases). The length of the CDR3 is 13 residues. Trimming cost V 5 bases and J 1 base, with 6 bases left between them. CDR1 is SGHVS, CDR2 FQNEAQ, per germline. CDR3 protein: CASSDRSNQPQHF. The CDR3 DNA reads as TGTGCCAGCAGCGACAGGAGCAATCAGCCCCAGCATTTT.

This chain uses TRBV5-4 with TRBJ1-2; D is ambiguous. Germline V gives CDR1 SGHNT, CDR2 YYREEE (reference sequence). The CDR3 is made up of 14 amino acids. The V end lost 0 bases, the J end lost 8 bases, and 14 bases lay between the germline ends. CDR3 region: CASSLGRRAEGYTF. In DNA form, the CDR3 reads TGTGCCAGCAGCTTGGGACGGAGGGCGGAAGGCTACACCTTC. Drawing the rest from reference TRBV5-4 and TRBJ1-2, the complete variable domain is ETGVTQSPTHLIKTRGQQVTLRCSSQSGHNTVSWYQQALGQGPQFIFQYYREEENGRGNFPPRFSGLQFPNYSSELNVNALELDDSALYLCASSLGRRAEGYTFGSGTRLTVV.

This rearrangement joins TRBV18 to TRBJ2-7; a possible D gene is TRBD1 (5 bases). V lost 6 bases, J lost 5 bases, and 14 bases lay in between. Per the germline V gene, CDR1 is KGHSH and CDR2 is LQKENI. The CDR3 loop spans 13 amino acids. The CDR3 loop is CASSRNRPHEQYF. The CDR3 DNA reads TGTGCCAGCTCGCGTAACAGGCCCCACGAGCAGTACTTC.

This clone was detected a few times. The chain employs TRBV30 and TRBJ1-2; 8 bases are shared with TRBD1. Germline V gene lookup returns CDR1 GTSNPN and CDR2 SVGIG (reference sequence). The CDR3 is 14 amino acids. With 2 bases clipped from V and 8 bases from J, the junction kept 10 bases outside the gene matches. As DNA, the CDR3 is TGTGCCTGGAGTACTTCGACAGGGGCTGACGGCTACACCTTC. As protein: CAWSTSTGADGYTF.

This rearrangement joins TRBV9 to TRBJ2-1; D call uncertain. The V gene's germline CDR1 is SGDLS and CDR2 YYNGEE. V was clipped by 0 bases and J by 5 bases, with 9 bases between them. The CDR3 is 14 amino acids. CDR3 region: CASSVAAQNNEQFF. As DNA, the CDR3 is TGTGCCAGCAGCGTAGCTGCCCAGAACAATGAGCAGTTCTTC.

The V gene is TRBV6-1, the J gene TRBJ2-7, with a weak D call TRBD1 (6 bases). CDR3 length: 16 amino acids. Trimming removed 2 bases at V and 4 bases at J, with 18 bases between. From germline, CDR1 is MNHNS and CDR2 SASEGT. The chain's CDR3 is CASSESGAAEGYEQYF. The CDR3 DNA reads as TGTGCCAGCAGTGAATCAGGGGCCGCCGAAGGATACGAGCAGTACTTC.

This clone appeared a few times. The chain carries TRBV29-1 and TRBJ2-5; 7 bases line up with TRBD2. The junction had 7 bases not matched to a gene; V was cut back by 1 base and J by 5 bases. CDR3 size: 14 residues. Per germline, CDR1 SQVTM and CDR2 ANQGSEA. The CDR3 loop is CSVEVQSGAETQYF. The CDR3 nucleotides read TGCAGCGTTGAAGTCCAAAGCGGGGCGGAGACCCAGTACTTC. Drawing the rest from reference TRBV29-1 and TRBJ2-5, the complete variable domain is SAVISQKPSRDICQRGTSLTIQCQVDSQVTMMFWYRQQPGQSLTLIATANQGSEATYESGFVIDKFPISRPNLTFSTLTVSNMSPEDSSIYLCSVEVQSGAETQYFGPGTRLLVL.

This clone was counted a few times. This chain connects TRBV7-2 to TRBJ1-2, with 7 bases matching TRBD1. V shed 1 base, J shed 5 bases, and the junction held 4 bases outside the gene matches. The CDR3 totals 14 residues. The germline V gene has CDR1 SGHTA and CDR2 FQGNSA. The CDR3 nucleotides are TGTGCCAGCAGCTTAGTGGGACAGAAGTATGGCTACACCTTC. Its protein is CASSLVGQKYGYTF.

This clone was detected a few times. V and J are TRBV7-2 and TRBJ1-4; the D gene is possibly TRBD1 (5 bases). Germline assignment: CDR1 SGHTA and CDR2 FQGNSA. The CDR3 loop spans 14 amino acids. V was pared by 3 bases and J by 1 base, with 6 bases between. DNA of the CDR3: TGTGCCAGCAGCTTCAGGGTAACTAATGAAAAACTGTTTTTT. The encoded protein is CASSFRVTNEKLFF.

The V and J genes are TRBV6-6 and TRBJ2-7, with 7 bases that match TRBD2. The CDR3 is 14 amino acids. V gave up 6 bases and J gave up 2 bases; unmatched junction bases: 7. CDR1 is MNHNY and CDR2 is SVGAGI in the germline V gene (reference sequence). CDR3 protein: CASSQVGGAYEQYF. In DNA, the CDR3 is TGTGCCAGCAGCCAGGTGGGGGGGGCCTACGAGCAGTACTTC.

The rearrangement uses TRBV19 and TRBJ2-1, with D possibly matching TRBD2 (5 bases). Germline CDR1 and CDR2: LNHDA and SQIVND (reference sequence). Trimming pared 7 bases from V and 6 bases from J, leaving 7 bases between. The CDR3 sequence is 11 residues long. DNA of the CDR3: TGTGCCAGTAAACTAGTCAATGAGCAGTTCTTC. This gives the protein CASKLVNEQFF.

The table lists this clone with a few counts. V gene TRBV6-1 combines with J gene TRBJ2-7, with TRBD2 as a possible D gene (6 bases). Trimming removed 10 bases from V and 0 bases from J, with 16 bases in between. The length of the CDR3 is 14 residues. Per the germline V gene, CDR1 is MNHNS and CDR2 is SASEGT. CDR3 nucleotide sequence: TGTGCCACATCCGTAGCGGTCAGCTCCTACGAGCAGTACTTC. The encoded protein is CATSVAVSSYEQYF.

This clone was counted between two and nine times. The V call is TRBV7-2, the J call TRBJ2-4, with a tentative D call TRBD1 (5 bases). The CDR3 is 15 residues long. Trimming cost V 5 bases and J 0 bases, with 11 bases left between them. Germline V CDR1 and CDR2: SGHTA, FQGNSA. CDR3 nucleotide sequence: TGTGCCAGCAGCCCTGTGGGGCTAGCCAAAAACATTCAGTACTTC. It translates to CASSPVGLAKNIQYF.

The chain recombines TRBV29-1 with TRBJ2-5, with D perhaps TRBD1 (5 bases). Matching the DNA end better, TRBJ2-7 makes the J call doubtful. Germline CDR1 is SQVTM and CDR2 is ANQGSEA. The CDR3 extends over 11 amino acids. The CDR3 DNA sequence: TGCAGCGTAACACAGGACTACGAGCAGTACTTC. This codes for CSVTQDYEQYF.

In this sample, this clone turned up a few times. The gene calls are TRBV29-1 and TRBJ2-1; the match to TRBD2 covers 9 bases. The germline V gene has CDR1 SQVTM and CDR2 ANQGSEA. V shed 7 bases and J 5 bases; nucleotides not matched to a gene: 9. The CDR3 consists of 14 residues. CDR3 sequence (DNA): TGCAGCGCCGCGGGCGGGAGGGATAACAATGAGCAGTTCTTC. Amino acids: CSAAGGRDNNEQFF.

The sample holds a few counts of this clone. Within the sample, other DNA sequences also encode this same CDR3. The CDR3 DNA is TGTGCCAGCAGCTTGACCGGGAGGACTGAAGCTTTCTTT. Residues: CASSLTGRTEAFF. The genes are TRBV28 and TRBJ1-1; the D is unclear. CDR1 is MDHEN, CDR2 SYDVKM, per germline. Trimming removed 6 bases from V and 5 bases from J, with 13 bases in between. The CDR3 is 13 amino acids. Together with reference TRBV28 and TRBJ1-1, the CDR3 gives the full variable domain: DVKVTQSSRYLVKRTGEKVFLECVQDMDHENMFWYRQDPGLGLRLIYFSYDVKMKEKGDIPEGYSVSREKKERFSLILESASTNQTSMYLCASSLTGRTEAFFGQGTRLTVV.

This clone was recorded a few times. The DNA for the CDR3 is TGTGCCAGCAGTCTCCGGGACAGGGGGCATGAAAAACTGTTTTTT. Protein product: CASSLRDRGHEKLFF. The rearrangement uses TRBV6-1 and TRBJ1-4, with 12 bases lining up with TRBD1. Germline CDR1 and CDR2: MNHNS and SASEGT. The CDR3 consists of 15 residues. V was clipped by 5 bases and J by 6 bases; unmatched bases: 4.

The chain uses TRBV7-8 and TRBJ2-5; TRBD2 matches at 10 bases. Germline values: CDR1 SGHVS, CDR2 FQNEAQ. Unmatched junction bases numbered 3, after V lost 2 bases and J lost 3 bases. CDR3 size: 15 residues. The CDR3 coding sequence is TGTGCCAGCAGCTTAACTGGGACTAGCGAAGAGACCCAGTACTTC. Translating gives CASSLTGTSEETQYF.

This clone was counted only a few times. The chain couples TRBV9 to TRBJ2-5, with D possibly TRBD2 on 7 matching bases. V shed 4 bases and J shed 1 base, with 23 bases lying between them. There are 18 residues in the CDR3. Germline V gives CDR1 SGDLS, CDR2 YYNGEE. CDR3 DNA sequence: TGTGCCAGCAGCCTCCAAGGGGTAGTGGGAGGGGGCCAAGAGACCCAGTACTTC. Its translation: CASSLQGVVGGGQETQYF.

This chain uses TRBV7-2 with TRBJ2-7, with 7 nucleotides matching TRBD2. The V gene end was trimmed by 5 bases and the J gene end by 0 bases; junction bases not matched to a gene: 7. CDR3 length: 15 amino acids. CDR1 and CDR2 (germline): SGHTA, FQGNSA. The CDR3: CASSLERGSSYEQYF. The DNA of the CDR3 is TGTGCCAGCAGCCTAGAGCGGGGCTCCTCCTACGAGCAGTACTTC.

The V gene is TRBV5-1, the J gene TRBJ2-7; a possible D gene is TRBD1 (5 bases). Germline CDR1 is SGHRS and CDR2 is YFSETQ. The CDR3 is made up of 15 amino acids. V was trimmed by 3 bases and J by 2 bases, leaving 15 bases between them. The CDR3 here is CASSSTGDPTYEQYF. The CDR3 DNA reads TGCGCCAGCAGCTCCACAGGAGATCCCACCTACGAGCAGTACTTC.

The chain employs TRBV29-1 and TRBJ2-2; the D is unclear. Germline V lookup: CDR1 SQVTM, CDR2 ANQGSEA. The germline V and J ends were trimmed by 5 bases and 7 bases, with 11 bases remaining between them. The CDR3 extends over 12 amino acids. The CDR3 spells CSVNEIDGELFF. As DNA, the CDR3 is TGCAGCGTTAATGAGATAGACGGGGAGCTGTTTTTT.

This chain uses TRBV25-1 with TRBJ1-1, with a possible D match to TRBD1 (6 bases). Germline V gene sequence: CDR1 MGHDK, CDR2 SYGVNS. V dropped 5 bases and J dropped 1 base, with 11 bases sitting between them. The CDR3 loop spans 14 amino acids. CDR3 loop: CASSPQGGNTEAFF. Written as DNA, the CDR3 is TGTGCCAGCAGTCCCCAAGGGGGGAACACTGAAGCTTTCTTT.

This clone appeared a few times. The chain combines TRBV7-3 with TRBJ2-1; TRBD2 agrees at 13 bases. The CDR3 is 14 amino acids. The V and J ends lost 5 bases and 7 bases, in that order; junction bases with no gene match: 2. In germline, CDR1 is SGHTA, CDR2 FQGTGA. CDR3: CASSAGLAGNEQFF. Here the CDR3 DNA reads TGTGCCAGCAGCGCGGGACTAGCGGGAAATGAGCAGTTCTTC.

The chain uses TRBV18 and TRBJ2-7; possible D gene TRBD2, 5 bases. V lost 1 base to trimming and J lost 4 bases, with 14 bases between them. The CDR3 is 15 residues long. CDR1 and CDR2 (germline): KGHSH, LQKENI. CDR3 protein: CASSPLASGGYEQYF. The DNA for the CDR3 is TGTGCCAGCTCACCACTCGCCTCCGGCGGGTACGAGCAGTACTTC.

CDR3: CASSPFSSNEQFF. The CDR3 nucleotides read TGTGCCAGCTCACCATTTAGCAGCAATGAGCAGTTCTTC. The chain is built from TRBV18 and TRBJ2-1, with unresolved D. Germline CDR1 KGHSH, CDR2 LQKENI. This CDR3 has 13 residues. Between the trimmed V and J ends, which lost 2 bases and 6 bases, there was a span of 8 bases.

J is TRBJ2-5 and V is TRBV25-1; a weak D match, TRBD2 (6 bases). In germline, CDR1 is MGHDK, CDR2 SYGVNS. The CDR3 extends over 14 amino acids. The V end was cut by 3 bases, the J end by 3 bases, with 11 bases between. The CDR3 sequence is CASSEGGREETQYF. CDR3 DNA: TGTGCCAGCAGTGAGGGAGGAAGGGAAGAGACCCAGTACTTC.